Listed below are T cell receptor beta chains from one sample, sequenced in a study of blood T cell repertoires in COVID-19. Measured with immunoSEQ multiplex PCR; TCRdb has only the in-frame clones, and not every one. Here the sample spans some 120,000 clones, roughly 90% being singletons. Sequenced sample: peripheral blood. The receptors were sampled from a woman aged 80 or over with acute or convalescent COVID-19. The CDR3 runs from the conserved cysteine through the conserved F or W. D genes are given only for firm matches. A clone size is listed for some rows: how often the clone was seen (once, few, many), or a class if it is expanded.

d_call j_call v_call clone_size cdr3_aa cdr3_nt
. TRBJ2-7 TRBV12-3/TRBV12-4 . CASSAGIYEQYF TGTGCCAGCAGTGCAGGGATCTACGAGCAGTACTTC
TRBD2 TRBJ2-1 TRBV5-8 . CASSLGLAGGPYNEQFF TGTGCCAGCAGCCTGGGACTAGCGGGAGGGCCTTACAATGAGCAGTTCTTC
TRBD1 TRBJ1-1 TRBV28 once CASSPRQGLPIEAFF TGTGCCAGCAGCCCAAGACAGGGCTTGCCGATTGAAGCTTTCTTT
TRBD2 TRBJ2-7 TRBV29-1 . CSVDAGGPNEQYF TGCAGCGTTGACGCGGGAGGGCCTAACGAGCAGTACTTC
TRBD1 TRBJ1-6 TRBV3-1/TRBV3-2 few CASSQVLRQGPLHF TGTGCCAGCAGCCAAGTTTTGCGACAGGGTCCCCTCCACTTT
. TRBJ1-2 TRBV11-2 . CASRKTGVHTF TGTGCCAGCAGGAAGACGGGAGTACACACCTTC
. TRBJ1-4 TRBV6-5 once CASNRFNEKLFF TGTGCCAGCAACAGGTTTAATGAAAAACTGTTTTTT
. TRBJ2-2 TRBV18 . CASSPTDRTGVGELFF TGTGCCAGCTCACCAACGGACAGAACAGGCGTGGGGGAGCTGTTTTTT
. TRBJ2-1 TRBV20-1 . CSALRDIQFF TGCAGTGCTCTCCGGGACATCCAGTTCTTC
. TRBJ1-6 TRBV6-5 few CASSYSKGANDSPLHF TGTGCCAGCAGTTACTCGAAGGGAGCGAACGATTCACCCCTCCACTTT
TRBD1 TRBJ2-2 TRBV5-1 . CASSSDRDAGELFF TGCGCCAGCAGCTCGGACAGGGACGCCGGGGAGCTGTTTTTT
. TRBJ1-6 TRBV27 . CASSSPRSSYNSPLHF TGTGCCAGCAGCTCGCCCCGGAGCTCCTATAATTCACCCCTCCACTTT
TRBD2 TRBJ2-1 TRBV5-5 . CASSVGLAPYNEQFF TGTGCCAGCAGCGTGGGACTAGCGCCGTACAATGAGCAGTTCTTC
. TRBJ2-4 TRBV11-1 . CASSPPGGLNIQYF TGTGCCAGCAGCCCCCCTGGGGGCCTAAACATTCAGTACTTC
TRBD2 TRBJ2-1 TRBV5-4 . CASSLAGLAGFEQFF TGTGCCAGCAGCCTGGCCGGACTAGCGGGATTTGAGCAGTTCTTC
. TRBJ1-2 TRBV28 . CASTYRTVSDGYTF TGTGCCAGCACCTACCGGACAGTAAGCGATGGCTACACCTTC
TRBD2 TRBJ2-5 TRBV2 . CASSSEGGGVRETQYF TGTGCCAGCAGCTCTGAGGGCGGGGGGGTTCGAGAGACCCAGTACTTC
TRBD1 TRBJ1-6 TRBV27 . CASSLEPGGSSPLHF TGTGCCAGCAGTTTGGAACCAGGGGGCAGTTCACCCCTCCACTTT
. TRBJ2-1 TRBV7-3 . CASSLRQGSYNEQFF TGTGCCAGCAGCTTAAGGCAGGGCTCGTACAATGAGCAGTTCTTC
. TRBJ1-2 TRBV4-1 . CASSQTGTGYGYTF TGCGCCAGCAGCCAAACCGGGACTGGCTATGGCTACACCTTC
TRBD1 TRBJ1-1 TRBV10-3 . CAISERQGSTEAFF TGTGCCATCAGTGAGCGACAGGGATCCACTGAAGCTTTCTTT
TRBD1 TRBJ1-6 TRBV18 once CASSPQGELSPLHF TGTGCCAGCTCACCTCAGGGGGAGTTGTCACCCCTCCACTTT
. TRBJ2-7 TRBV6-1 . CASSDIRGREQYF TGTGCCAGCAGTGATATAAGAGGGCGCGAGCAGTACTTC
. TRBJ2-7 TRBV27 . CASSLYVTGEQYF TGTGCCAGCAGTTTATACGTGACTGGCGAGCAGTACTTC
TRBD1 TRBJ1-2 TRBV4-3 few CASSQNRGNYGYTF TGCGCCAGCAGCCAAAACAGGGGGAACTATGGCTACACCTTC
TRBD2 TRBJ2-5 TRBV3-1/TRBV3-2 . CASSQAPSGSLGETQYF TGTGCCAGCAGCCAGGCACCTAGCGGGAGTTTAGGTGAGACCCAGTACTTC
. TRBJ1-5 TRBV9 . CASSVDGGRGRNQPQHF TGTGCCAGCAGCGTAGATGGAGGCAGGGGAAGGAATCAGCCCCAGCATTTT
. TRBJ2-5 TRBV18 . CASSTTLAGLQETQYF TGTGCCAGCTCGACTACCCTGGCAGGACTACAAGAGACCCAGTACTTC
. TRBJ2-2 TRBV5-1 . CASYQGPQPSGELFF TGCGCCAGCTACCAGGGCCCCCAGCCCTCCGGGGAGCTGTTTTTT
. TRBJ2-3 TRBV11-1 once CASSSPFGGTTDTQYF TGTGCCAGCAGCTCTCCCTTCGGGGGTACCACAGATACGCAGTATTTT
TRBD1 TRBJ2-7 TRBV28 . CASRKPGTGYEQYF TGTGCCAGCAGAAAACCCGGGACAGGCTACGAGCAGTACTTC
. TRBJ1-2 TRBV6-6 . CASSSSDRYTF TGTGCCAGCAGCTCCAGCGATCGCTACACCTTC
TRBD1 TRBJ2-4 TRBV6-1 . CASSEVGQGLNIQYF TGTGCCAGCAGTGAAGTCGGACAGGGCCTAAACATTCAGTACTTC
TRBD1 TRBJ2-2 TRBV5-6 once CASSLKGAGGELFF TGTGCCAGCAGCTTAAAGGGGGCCGGCGGGGAGCTGTTTTTT
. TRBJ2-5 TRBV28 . CASSPRGRGNQETQYF TGTGCCAGCAGTCCGAGGGGCCGCGGGAACCAAGAGACCCAGTACTTC
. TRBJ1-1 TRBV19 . CASSIVRVEAFF TGTGCCAGTAGTATCGTCAGGGTTGAAGCTTTCTTT
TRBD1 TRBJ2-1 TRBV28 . CASSESRGNNEQFF TGTGCCAGCAGTGAATCCAGGGGGAACAATGAGCAGTTCTTC
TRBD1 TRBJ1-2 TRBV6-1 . CASRVYGQGDGYTF TGTGCCAGCAGAGTATATGGACAGGGCGATGGCTACACCTTC
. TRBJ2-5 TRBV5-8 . CASSLASLQETQYF TGTGCCAGCAGCTTGGCCAGTCTTCAAGAGACCCAGTACTTC
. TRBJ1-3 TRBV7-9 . CASSRPADTSGNTIYF TGTGCCAGCAGCCGTCCTGCCGACACCTCTGGAAACACCATATATTTT
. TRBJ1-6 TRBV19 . CASTRSSYNSPLHF TGTGCCAGTACGCGAAGCTCCTATAATTCACCCCTCCACTTT
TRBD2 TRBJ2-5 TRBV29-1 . CSVESLAGQETQYF TGCAGCGTTGAGTCGTTAGCGGGACAAGAGACCCAGTACTTC
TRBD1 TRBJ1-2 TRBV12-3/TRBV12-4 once CASTPGGGGYTF TGTGCCAGCACCCCAGGGGGCGGTGGCTACACCTTC
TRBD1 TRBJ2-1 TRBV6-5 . CASSSLQTGGAANQFF TGTGCCAGCAGTTCCCTCCAGACAGGGGGCGCCGCCAATCAGTTCTTC
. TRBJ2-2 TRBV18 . CASSLAAPGTGELFF TGTGCCAGCTCTCTGGCGGCCCCGGGCACCGGGGAGCTGTTTTTT
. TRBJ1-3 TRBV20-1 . CSASPGYDGNTIYF TGCAGTGCTAGTCCAGGGTATGATGGAAACACCATATATTTT